This is a list of T cell receptor beta chains from one sample in a study of cytomegalovirus exposure and HLA in healthy donors. Sequencing used immunoSEQ multiplex PCR; TCRdb keeps in-frame clones, though not all of them. Of about 130,000 clones listed, 6.5% to 9.5% are singletons. The sequenced sample was PBMCs. Receptors originate from a man in his forties or fifties in good health and CMV-seronegative. Both conserved end residues are part of each CDR3. A D gene is named only where the DNA matches it firmly. Only some rows state a clone size, as once, few, many or a class for expanded clones.

D	V	size	J	CDR3	DNA
.	TRBV27	few	TRBJ1-1	CASSLYRGGRTEAFF	TGTGCCAGCAGTTTATACCGGGGAGGAAGGACTGAAGCTTTCTTT
TRBD1	TRBV27	.	TRBJ1-5	CASSLRGSNKPQHF	TGTGCCAGCAGCCTCAGGGGGTCCAATAAGCCCCAGCATTTT
.	TRBV6-5	few	TRBJ1-2	CASRSADRLGGYTF	TGTGCCAGCAGATCCGCCGACAGATTAGGTGGCTACACCTTC
TRBD2	TRBV25-1	.	TRBJ2-1	CASSELGRDEQFF	TGTGCCAGCAGTGAGCTGGGGAGGGATGAGCAGTTCTTC
.	TRBV7-9	.	TRBJ2-7	CASSFREGLEQYF	TGTGCCAGCAGTTTCAGGGAAGGTTTAGAGCAGTACTTC
.	TRBV6-1	few	TRBJ2-7	CASSEPGIEQYF	TGTGCCAGCAGTGAACCAGGGATCGAGCAGTACTTC
.	TRBV5-1	.	TRBJ1-1	CASSLDQNTEAFF	TGCGCCAGCAGCTTGGATCAGAACACTGAAGCTTTCTTT
.	TRBV4-1	.	TRBJ1-6	CASSQGANSPLHF	TGCGCCAGCAGCCAAGGGGCCAATTCACCCCTCCACTTT
.	TRBV5-1	.	TRBJ2-1	CASSLNPELEQFF	TGCGCCAGCAGCTTGAATCCGGAGCTTGAGCAGTTCTTC
TRBD1	TRBV15	few	TRBJ1-2	CATSTIRDRGLSGYGYTF	TGTGCCACCAGCACTATAAGGGACAGGGGGCTCTCTGGCTATGGCTACACCTTC
.	TRBV30	few	TRBJ1-3	CAIGPTASGNTIYF	TGTGCTATTGGGCCTACCGCCTCTGGAAACACCATATATTTT
.	TRBV27	.	TRBJ1-2	CASSLEGGSYGYTF	TGTGCCAGCAGTTTAGAAGGTGGGAGCTATGGCTACACCTTC
TRBD2	TRBV4-3	few	TRBJ2-1	CASSQGTSGYNEQFF	TGCGCCAGCAGCCAGGGGACTAGCGGCTACAATGAGCAGTTCTTC
.	TRBV5-1	.	TRBJ2-7	CASSSRDGADYEQYF	TGCGCCAGCAGCTCGCGGGACGGAGCAGATTACGAGCAGTACTTC
TRBD1	TRBV10-3	.	TRBJ1-2	CAISERQGDYGYTF	TGTGCCATCAGTGAGAGACAGGGGGACTATGGCTACACCTTC
TRBD1	TRBV7-9	few	TRBJ1-2	CASSFRQGSYGYTF	TGTGCCAGCAGCTTCCGACAGGGGAGCTATGGCTACACCTTC